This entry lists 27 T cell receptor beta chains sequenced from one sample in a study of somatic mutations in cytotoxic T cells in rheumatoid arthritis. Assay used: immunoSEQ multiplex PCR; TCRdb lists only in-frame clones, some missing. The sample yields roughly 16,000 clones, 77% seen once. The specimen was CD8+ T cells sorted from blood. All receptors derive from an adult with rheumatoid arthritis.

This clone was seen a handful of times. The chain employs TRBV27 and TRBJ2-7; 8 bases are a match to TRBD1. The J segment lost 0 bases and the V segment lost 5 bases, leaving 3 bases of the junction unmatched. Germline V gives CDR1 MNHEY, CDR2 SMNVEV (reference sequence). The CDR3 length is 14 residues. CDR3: CASSPGQASYEQYF. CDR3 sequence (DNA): TGTGCCAGCAGTCCGGGACAGGCCTCCTACGAGCAGTACTTC.

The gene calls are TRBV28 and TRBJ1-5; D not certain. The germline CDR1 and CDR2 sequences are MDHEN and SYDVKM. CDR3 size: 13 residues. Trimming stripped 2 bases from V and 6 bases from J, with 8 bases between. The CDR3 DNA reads TGTGCCAGCAGTTTAAAGTTTGGTCAGCCCCAGCATTTT. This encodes CASSLKFGQPQHF.

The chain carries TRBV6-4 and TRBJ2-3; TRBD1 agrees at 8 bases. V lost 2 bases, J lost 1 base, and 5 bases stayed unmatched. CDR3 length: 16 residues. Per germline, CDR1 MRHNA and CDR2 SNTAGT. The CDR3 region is CASSDRVTGGTDTQYF. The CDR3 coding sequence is TGTGCCAGCAGTGACAGGGTGACAGGGGGCACAGATACGCAGTATTTT.

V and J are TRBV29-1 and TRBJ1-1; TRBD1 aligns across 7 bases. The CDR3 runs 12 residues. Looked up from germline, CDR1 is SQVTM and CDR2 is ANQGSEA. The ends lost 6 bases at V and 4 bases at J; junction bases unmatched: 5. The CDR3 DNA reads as TGCAGCGTCCGACAGGGAGGCACTGAAGCTTTCTTT. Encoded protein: CSVRQGGTEAFF.

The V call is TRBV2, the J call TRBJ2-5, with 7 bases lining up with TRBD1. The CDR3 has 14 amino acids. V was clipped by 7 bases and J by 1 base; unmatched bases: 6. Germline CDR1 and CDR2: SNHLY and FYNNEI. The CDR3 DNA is TGTGCCAGCACCTCCGGGACAGTCCAAGAGACCCAGTACTTC. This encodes CASTSGTVQETQYF.

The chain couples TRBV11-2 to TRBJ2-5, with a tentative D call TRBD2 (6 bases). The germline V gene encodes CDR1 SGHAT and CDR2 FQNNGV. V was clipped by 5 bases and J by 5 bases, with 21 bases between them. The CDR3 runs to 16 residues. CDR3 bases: TGTGCCAGCAGCAATCGGAGGGGCCTTGGAACGGAGACCCAGTACTTC. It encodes CASSNRRGLGTETQYF.

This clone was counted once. The CDR3: CASSLGPSGGLTDTQYF. The DNA for the CDR3 is TGTGCCAGCAGCTTAGGCCCTAGCGGGGGACTCACAGATACGCAGTATTTT. The chain is built from TRBV7-9 and TRBJ2-3; 10 nucleotides align to TRBD2. In germline, CDR1 is SEHNR, CDR2 FQNEAQ (reference sequence). V lost 1 base, J lost 2 bases, and 6 bases stayed unmatched. The CDR3 covers 17 residues.

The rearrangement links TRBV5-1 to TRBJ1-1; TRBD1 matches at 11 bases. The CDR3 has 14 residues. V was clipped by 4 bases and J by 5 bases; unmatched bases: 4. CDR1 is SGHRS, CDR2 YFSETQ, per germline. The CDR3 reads CASSTGTGGTEAFF. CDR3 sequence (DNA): TGCGCCAGCAGCACAGGGACAGGGGGGACTGAAGCTTTCTTT.

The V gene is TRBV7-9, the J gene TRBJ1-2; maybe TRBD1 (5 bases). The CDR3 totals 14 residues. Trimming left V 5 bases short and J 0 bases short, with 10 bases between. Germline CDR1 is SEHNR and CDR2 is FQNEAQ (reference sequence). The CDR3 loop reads CASSPGPANYGYTF. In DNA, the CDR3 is TGTGCCAGCAGCCCAGGGCCAGCTAACTATGGCTACACCTTC.

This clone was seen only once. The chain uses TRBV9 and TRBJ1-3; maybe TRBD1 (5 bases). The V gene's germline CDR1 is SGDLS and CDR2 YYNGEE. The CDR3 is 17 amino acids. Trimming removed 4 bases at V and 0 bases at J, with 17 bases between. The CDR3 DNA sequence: TGTGCCAGCAGCCCCCTGGGGCAGTCTTTCTCTGGAAACACCATATATTTT. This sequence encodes CASSPLGQSFSGNTIYF.

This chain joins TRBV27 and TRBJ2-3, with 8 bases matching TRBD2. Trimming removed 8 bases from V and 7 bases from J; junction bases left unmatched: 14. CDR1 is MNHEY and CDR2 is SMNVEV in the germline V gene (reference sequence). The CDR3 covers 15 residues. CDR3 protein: CASRPRGGGKNTQYF. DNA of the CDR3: TGTGCCAGCCGCCCACGGGGCGGGGGGAAAAATACGCAGTATTTT.

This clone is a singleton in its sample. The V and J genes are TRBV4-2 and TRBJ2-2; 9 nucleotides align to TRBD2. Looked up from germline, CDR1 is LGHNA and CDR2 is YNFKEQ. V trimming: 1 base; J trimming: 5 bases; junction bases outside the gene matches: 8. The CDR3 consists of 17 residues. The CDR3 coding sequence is TGTGCCAGCAGCCAAGCAATCCCTAGCGGGGATACCGGGGAGCTGTTTTTT. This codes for CASSQAIPSGDTGELFF.

CDR3 residues: CASSLGIGTDYEQYF. The CDR3 DNA sequence: TGTGCCAGCAGCTTAGGGATAGGGACTGACTACGAGCAGTACTTC. V is TRBV7-9 and J is TRBJ2-7; the D gene is possibly TRBD2 (6 bases). This CDR3 region has 15 residues. Germline V gene sequence: CDR1 SEHNR, CDR2 FQNEAQ (reference sequence). The V and J ends lost 1 base and 3 bases respectively, with 13 bases between them.

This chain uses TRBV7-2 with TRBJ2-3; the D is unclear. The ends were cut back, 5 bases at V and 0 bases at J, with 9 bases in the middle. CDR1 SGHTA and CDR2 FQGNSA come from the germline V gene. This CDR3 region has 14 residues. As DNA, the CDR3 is TGTGCCAGCAGCACCCGCGCTAGCACAGATACGCAGTATTTT. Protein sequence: CASSTRASTDTQYF.

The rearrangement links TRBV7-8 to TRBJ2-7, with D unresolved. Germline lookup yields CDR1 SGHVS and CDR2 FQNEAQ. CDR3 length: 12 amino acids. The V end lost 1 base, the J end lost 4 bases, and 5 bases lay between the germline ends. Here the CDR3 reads CASSLDKYEQYF. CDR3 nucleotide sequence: TGTGCCAGCAGCTTAGACAAATACGAGCAGTACTTC.

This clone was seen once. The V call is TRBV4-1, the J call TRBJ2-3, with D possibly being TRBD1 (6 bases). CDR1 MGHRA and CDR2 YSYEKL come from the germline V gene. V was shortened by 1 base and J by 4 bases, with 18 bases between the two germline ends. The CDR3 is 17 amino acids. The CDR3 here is CASSQASWAGVPDTQYF. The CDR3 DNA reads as TGCGCCAGCAGCCAAGCGAGTTGGGCAGGGGTTCCAGATACGCAGTATTTT.

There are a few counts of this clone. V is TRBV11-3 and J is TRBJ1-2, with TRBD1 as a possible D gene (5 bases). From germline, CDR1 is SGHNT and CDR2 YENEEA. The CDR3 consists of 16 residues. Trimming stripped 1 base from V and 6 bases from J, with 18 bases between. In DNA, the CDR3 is TGTGCCAGCAGCTTAGCTCCCCTTTGGGGGGTGGATGGCTACACCTTC. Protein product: CASSLAPLWGVDGYTF. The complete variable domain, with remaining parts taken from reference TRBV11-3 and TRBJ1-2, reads EAGVVQSPRYKIIEKKQPVAFWCNPISGHNTLYWYLQNLGQGPELLIRYENEEAVDDSQLPKDRFSAERLKGVDSTLKIQPAELGDSAVYLCASSLAPLWGVDGYTFGSGTRLTVV.

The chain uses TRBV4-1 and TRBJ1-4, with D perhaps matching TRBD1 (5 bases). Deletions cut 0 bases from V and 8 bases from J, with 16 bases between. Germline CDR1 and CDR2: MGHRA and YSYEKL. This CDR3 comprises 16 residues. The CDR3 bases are TGCGCCAGCAGCCAAGATCGACAGCAAAGGCTGGAAAAACTGTTTTTT. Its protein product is CASSQDRQQRLEKLFF.

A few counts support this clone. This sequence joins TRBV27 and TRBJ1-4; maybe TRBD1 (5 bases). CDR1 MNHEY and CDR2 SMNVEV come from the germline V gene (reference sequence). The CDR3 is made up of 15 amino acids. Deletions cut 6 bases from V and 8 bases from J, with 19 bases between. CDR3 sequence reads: CASRRGVSMNEKLFF. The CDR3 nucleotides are TGTGCCAGCAGACGGGGGGTATCAATGAACGAAAAACTGTTTTTT.

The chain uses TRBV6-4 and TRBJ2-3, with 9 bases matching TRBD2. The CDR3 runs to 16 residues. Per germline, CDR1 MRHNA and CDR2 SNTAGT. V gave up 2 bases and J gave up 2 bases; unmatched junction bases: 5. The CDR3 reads CASSDQAGGSTDTQYF. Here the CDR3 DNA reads TGTGCCAGCAGTGACCAAGCGGGGGGCTCCACAGATACGCAGTATTTT.

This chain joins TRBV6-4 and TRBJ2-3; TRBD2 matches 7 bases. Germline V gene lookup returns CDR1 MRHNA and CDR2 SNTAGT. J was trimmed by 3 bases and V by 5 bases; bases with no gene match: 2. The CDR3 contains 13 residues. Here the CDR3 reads CASSRRETDTQYF. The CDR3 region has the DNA TGTGCCAGCAGTCGGCGGGAGACAGATACGCAGTATTTT.

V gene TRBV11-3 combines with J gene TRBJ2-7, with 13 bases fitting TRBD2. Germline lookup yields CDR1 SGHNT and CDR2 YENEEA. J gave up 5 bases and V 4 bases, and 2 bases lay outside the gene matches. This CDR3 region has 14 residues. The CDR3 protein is CASSSGTSGNEQYV. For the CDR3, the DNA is TGTGCCAGCAGCTCTGGGACTAGCGGGAACGAGCAGTACGTC.

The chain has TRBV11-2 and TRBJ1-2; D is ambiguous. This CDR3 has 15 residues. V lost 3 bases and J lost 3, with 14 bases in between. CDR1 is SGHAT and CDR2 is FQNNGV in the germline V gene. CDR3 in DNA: TGTGCCAGCAGCTTTGGTTTCAGACCGTACTATGGCTACACCTTC. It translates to CASSFGFRPYYGYTF.

CDR3 nucleotides: TGTGCCAGCAGCTCAAGCCGGGACACGAAAACCCCACTGAGGGGCTACACCTTC. Translation: CASSSSRDTKTPLRGYTF. The chain is built from TRBV9 and TRBJ1-2; a weak D match, TRBD1 (6 bases). Trimming left V 4 bases short and J 8 bases short, with 30 bases between. From germline, CDR1 is SGDLS and CDR2 YYNGEE. The CDR3 is 18 amino acids.

In DNA, the CDR3 is TGTGCCAGCAGCGCGGGACCCCGCTACGAGCAGTACTTC. Its translation is CASSAGPRYEQYF. This chain joins TRBV7-9 and TRBJ2-7; perhaps TRBD2 as D (6 bases). Germline V gene data show CDR1 as SEHNR and CDR2 as FQNEAQ (reference sequence). The V and J ends lost 5 bases and 3 bases respectively, with 11 bases between them. The CDR3 has 13 residues.

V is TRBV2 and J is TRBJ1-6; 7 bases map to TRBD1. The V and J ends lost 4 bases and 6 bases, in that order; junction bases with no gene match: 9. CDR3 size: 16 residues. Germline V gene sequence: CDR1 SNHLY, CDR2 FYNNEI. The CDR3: CASSGPRTGLNSPLHF. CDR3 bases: TGTGCCAGCAGTGGCCCCCGGACAGGACTTAATTCACCCCTCCACTTT.

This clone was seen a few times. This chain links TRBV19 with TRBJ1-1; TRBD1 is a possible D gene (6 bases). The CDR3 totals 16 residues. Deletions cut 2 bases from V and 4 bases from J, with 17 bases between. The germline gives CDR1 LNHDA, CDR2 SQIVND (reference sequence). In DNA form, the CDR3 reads TGTGCCAGTAGTATAACGCTACCGAGAGGGGGCACTGAAGCTTTCTTT. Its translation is CASSITLPRGGTEAFF. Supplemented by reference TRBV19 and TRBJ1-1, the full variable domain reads DGGITQSPKYLFRKEGQNVTLSCEQNLNHDAMYWYRQDPGQGLRLIYYSQIVNDFQKGDIAEGYSVSREKKESFPLTVTSAQKNPTAFYLCASSITLPRGGTEAFFGQGTRLTVV.